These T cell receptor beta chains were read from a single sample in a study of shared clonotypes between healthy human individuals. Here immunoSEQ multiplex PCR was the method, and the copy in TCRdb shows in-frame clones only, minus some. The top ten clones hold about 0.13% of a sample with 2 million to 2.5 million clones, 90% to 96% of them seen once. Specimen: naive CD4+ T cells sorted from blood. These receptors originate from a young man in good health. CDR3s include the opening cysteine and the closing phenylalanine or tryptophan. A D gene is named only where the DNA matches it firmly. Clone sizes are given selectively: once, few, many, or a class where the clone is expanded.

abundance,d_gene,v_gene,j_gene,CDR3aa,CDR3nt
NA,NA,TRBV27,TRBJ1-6,CASSVEQGMNSPLHF,TGTGCCAGCAGTGTAGAACAGGGTATGAATTCACCCCTCCACTTT
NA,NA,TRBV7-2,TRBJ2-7,CASSLPKPYEQYF,TGTGCCAGCAGCTTACCGAAACCCTACGAGCAGTACTTC
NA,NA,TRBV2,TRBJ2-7,CASSESAGGFYEQYF,TGTGCCAGCAGTGAATCGGCAGGGGGGTTCTACGAGCAGTACTTC
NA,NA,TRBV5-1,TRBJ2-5,CASNQGGENQETQYF,TGCGCCAGCAATCAAGGTGGGGAAAACCAAGAGACCCAGTACTTC
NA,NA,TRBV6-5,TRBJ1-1,CASKDSTEAFF,TGTGCCAGCAAGGACAGCACTGAAGCTTTCTTT
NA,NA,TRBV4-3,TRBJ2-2,CASSQDSLPRRGTGELFF,TGCGCCAGCAGCCAAGATTCATTACCCCGCCGGGGCACCGGGGAGCTGTTTTTT
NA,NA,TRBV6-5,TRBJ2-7,CASSSFSSRPSYEQYF,TGTGCCAGCAGTTCCTTCTCCTCCCGCCCGTCCTACGAGCAGTACTTC
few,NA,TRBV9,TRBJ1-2,CASSVGGASYGYTF,TGTGCCAGCAGCGTCGGTGGCGCGAGCTATGGCTACACCTTC
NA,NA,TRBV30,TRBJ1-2,CAWSTGGYGYTF,TGTGCCTGGAGTACCGGGGGCTATGGCTACACCTTC
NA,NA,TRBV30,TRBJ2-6,CAWKITGSGANVLTF,TGTGCCTGGAAAATCACAGGGTCTGGGGCCAACGTCCTGACTTTC
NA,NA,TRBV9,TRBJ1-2,CASSVGAGSYGYTF,TGTGCCAGCAGCGTGGGGGCTGGGTCCTATGGCTACACCTTC
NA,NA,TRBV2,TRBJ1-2,CASTYLSGPLANYGYTF,TGTGCCAGCACTTATCTATCGGGGCCTCTCGCGAACTATGGCTACACCTTC
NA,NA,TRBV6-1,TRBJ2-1,CASSEALSAGSYNEQFF,TGTGCCAGCAGTGAAGCGCTCAGCGCCGGCTCCTACAATGAGCAGTTCTTC
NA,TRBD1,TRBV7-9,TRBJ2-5,CASSPDRAQETQYF,TGTGCCAGCAGCCCCGACAGGGCCCAAGAGACCCAGTACTTC
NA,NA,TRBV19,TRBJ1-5,CASRSGTGLNQPQHF,TGTGCCAGTAGGTCCGGGACTGGACTTAATCAGCCCCAGCATTTT
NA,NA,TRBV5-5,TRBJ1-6,CASSLEEGSKAYNSPLHF,TGTGCCAGCAGCTTGGAGGAGGGGAGTAAGGCCTATAATTCACCCCTCCACTTT
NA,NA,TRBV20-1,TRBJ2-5,CSPQKEETQYF,TGCAGTCCTCAAAAGGAAGAGACCCAGTACTTC
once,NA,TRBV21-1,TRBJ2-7,CAGRGGRIHEQYF,TGTGCCGGGAGGGGCGGGAGGATCCACGAGCAGTACTTC
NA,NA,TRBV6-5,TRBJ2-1,CASSLWQSNEQFF,TGTGCCAGCAGCTTGTGGCAGTCCAATGAGCAGTTCTTC
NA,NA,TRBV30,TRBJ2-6,CACSSGANVLTF,TGTGCCTGTTCCTCTGGGGCCAACGTCCTGACTTTC
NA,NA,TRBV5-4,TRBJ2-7,CASSWGVGGYEQYF,TGTGCCAGCAGCTGGGGGGTAGGTGGCTACGAGCAGTACTTC
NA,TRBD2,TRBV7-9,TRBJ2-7,CASTLSSGGSYEQYF,TGTGCCAGCACCCTGTCTAGCGGGGGATCCTACGAGCAGTACTTC
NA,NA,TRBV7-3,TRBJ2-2,CASSLGPAVLGANTGELFF,TGTGCCAGCAGCTTAGGGCCCGCGGTACTAGGAGCGAACACCGGGGAGCTGTTTTTT
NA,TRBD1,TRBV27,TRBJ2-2,CASSLGTGNTGELFF,TGTGCCAGCAGTTTAGGGACAGGGAACACCGGGGAGCTGTTTTTT
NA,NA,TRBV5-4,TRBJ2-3,CASSFDSLSTDTQYF,TGTGCCAGCAGCTTTGACTCCTTAAGCACAGATACGCAGTATTTT
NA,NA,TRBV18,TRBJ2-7,CASTPEMVGEQYF,TGTGCCAGCACACCAGAGATGGTGGGCGAGCAGTACTTC
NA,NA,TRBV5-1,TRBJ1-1,CASSPNPGQMNTEAFF,TGCGCCAGCAGCCCTAACCCGGGACAAATGAACACTGAAGCTTTCTTT
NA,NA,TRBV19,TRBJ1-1,CASTYPRVGFTEAFF,TGTGCCAGTACCTATCCCAGGGTAGGGTTCACTGAAGCTTTCTTT
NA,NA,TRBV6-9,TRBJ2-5,CASSYSTLWRTEETQYF,TGTGCCAGCAGTTATTCGACCTTGTGGAGGACAGAAGAGACCCAGTACTTC
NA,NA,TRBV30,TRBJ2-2,CAWSFQGTGELFF,TGTGCCTGGAGCTTCCAGGGTACCGGGGAGCTGTTTTTT
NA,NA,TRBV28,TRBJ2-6,CASSLYGSAGANVLTF,TGTGCCAGCAGTTTATATGGCTCAGCTGGGGCCAACGTCCTGACTTTC
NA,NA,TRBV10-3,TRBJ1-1,CAISTLLGGSNTEAFF,TGTGCCATCAGTACCCTGCTAGGCGGCTCGAACACTGAAGCTTTCTTT
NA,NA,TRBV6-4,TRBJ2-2,CASSPGTTNTGELFF,TGTGCCAGCAGCCCCGGGACAACGAACACCGGGGAGCTGTTTTTT
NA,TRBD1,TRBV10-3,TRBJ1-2,CAISAGQGYGYTF,TGTGCCATCAGTGCGGGACAGGGGTATGGCTACACCTTC
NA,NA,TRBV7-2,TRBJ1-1,CASSLGGGTEAFF,TGTGCCAGCAGCCTCGGGGGTGGCACTGAAGCTTTCTTT
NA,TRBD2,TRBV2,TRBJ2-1,CATGTSGSDEQFF,TGTGCCACAGGGACTAGCGGGAGCGATGAGCAGTTCTTC
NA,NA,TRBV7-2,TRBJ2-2,CASSLVARGTGELFF,TGTGCCAGCAGCTTAGTAGCCAGGGGCACCGGGGAGCTGTTTTTT
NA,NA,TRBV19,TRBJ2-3,CASRATGDTQYF,TGTGCCAGTAGGGCGACAGGAGATACGCAGTATTTT
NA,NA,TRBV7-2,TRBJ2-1,CASSLYARGGYNEQFF,TGTGCCAGCAGCTTATATGCCAGGGGGGGTTACAATGAGCAGTTCTTC
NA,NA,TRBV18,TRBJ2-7,CASSRDLSYEQYF,TGTGCCAGCTCACGGGACCTGAGCTACGAGCAGTACTTC
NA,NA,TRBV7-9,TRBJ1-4,CASARAELSRNEKLFF,TGTGCCAGCGCAAGGGCGGAATTGTCCCGAAATGAAAAACTGTTTTTT
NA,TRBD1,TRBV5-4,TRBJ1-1,CASSLDRGPGNTEAFF,TGTGCCAGCAGCTTGGACAGGGGGCCCGGGAACACTGAAGCTTTCTTT
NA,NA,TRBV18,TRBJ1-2,CASSPSGTESYGYTF,TGTGCCAGCTCACCATCCGGGACCGAAAGCTATGGCTACACCTTC
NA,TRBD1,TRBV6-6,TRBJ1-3,CASSSTGKGGNTIYF,TGTGCCAGCAGTTCGACAGGGAAGGGTGGAAACACCATATATTTT
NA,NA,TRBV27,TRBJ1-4,CASSLSGLEKLFF,TGTGCCAGCAGTTTATCGGGTTTGGAAAAACTGTTTTTT